The 21 T cell receptor beta chains given below trace back to one sample, sequenced in a study of blood T cell repertoires in COVID-19. Libraries were prepared by immunoSEQ multiplex PCR; TCRdb keeps only in-frame clonotypes and omits some of them. This table has 95,000 to 150,000 clones, approximately 85% appearing once. Sequencing input: peripheral blood. These receptors were taken from a human donor in a cohort sampled during active COVID-19.

V gene TRBV11-2 combines with J gene TRBJ1-2; 7 positions agree with TRBD1. Germline-derived CDR1 and CDR2 are SGHAT and FQNNGV. J lost 0 bases, V lost 1 base, and 5 bases had no gene match. This CDR3 has 16 amino acids. The CDR3 region is CASSLVVQGANYGYTF. The CDR3 DNA reads as TGTGCCAGCAGCTTAGTCGTCCAGGGGGCTAACTATGGCTACACCTTC. The full variable domain, in which reference TRBV11-2 and TRBJ1-2 provide the parts outside the CDR3, is EAGVAQSPRYKIIEKRQSVAFWCNPISGHATLYWYQQILGQGPKLLIQFQNNGVVDDSQLPKDRFSAERLKGVDSTLKIQPAKLEDSAVYLCASSLVVQGANYGYTFGSGTRLTVV.

This rearrangement joins TRBV28 to TRBJ1-2; D is ambiguous. Trimming removed 8 bases at V and 3 bases at J, with 13 bases between. CDR3 length equals 13 residues. The germline CDR1 and CDR2 sequences are MDHEN and SYDVKM. The CDR3: CASFSGFDYGYTF. Written as DNA, the CDR3 is TGTGCCAGCTTTTCTGGCTTCGACTATGGCTACACCTTC.

This chain links TRBV28 with TRBJ1-1, with 8 bases aligning to TRBD1. Trimming at V came to 2 bases and at J to 4 bases, leaving 3 bases not matched to a gene. This CDR3 has 14 amino acids. The germline CDR1 and CDR2 sequences are MDHEN and SYDVKM. CDR3 sequence: CASSLPRGPTEAFF. The CDR3 coding sequence is TGTGCCAGCAGTTTACCCAGGGGGCCCACTGAAGCTTTCTTT.

The V call is TRBV4-3, the J call TRBJ2-2, with TRBD1 as a possible D gene (6 bases). CDR1 and CDR2 from the germline V gene are LGHNA and YSLEER. V was clipped by 3 bases and J by 1 base, with 15 bases between them. This CDR3 is 17 amino acids long. CDR3 sequence (DNA): TGCGCCAGCAGCCAGGGAGCTGCACAGGGGAACACCGGGGAGCTGTTTTTT. This gives the protein CASSQGAAQGNTGELFF.

The rearrangement uses TRBV3-1 (or the pseudogene TRBV3-2) and TRBJ2-6; 7 bases are shared with TRBD2. The CDR3 contains 18 residues. Germline trimming cut 6 bases from V and 0 bases from J; bases unmatched to any gene: 11. CDR1 is LGHDT, CDR2 YNNKEL, per germline (reference sequence). In DNA, the CDR3 is TGTGCCAGCAGAACCGGATCTAGCGGTAGCTCTGGGGCCAACGTCCTGACTTTC. Encoded protein: CASRTGSSGSSGANVLTF.

The CDR3 coding sequence is TGCGCCAGCAGCTTGGGACAGAGCACTGGAGGCTACACCTTC. Translated: CASSLGQSTGGYTF. The rearrangement uses TRBV5-1 and TRBJ1-2, with D maybe TRBD1 (5 bases). V was shortened by 0 bases and J by 8 bases, with 14 bases between the two germline ends. This CDR3 region has 14 residues. CDR1 SGHRS and CDR2 YFSETQ come from the germline V gene.

This chain's CDR3 is CASSQDGRRGGKLFF. In DNA form, the CDR3 reads TGTGCCAGCAGCCAAGATGGACGGAGAGGGGGAAAACTGTTTTTT. The chain links TRBV3-1 (or the pseudogene TRBV3-2) to TRBJ1-4, with D perhaps matching TRBD1 (6 bases). CDR1 is LGHDT and CDR2 is YNNKEL in the germline V gene (reference sequence). The CDR3 consists of 15 residues. V lost 0 bases, J lost 10 bases, and 15 bases lay in between.

This chain links TRBV7-9 with TRBJ2-1, with 11 bases that match TRBD2. Germline V gene sequence: CDR1 SEHNR, CDR2 FQNEAQ (reference sequence). J gave up 9 bases and V 8 bases, and 6 bases lay outside the gene matches. The CDR3 contains 13 residues. The CDR3 nucleotides are TGTGCCAGCTATAGCGGGAGGGCCCTTGAGCAGTTCTTC. Protein sequence: CASYSGRALEQFF.

CDR3 nucleotides: TGTGCCAGCAGCATAGGGACTTTCTACGAGCAGTACTTC. Translating gives CASSIGTFYEQYF. The rearrangement joins TRBV5-4 to TRBJ2-7, with D tentatively TRBD2 (6 bases). Trimming took 4 bases from V and 3 from J, leaving 11 bases between them. This CDR3 comprises 13 residues. Germline loops: CDR1 SGHNT, CDR2 YYREEE (reference sequence). Complete variable domain (other parts from reference TRBV5-4 and TRBJ2-7): ETGVTQSPTHLIKTRGQQVTLRCSSQSGHNTVSWYQQALGQGPQFIFQYYREEENGRGNFPPRFSGLQFPNYSSELNVNALELDDSALYLCASSIGTFYEQYFGPGTRLTVT.

The chain combines TRBV9 with TRBJ2-1; D is possibly TRBD2 (6 bases). CDR3 size: 15 residues. Germline V gene lookup returns CDR1 SGDLS and CDR2 YYNGEE. Trimming cost V 0 bases and J 4 bases, with 11 bases left between them. DNA of the CDR3: TGTGCCAGCAGCGTAGTCGGGGGACCGTACAATGAGCAGTTCTTC. As protein: CASSVVGGPYNEQFF. Full variable domain (outside the CDR3, taken from reference TRBV9 and TRBJ2-1): DSGVTQTPKHLITATGQRVTLRCSPRSGDLSVYWYQQSLDQGLQFLIQYYNGEERAKGNILERFSAQQFPDLHSELNLSSLELGDSALYFCASSVVGGPYNEQFFGPGTRLTVL.

The chain recombines TRBV7-9 with TRBJ1-1, with 7 bases identical to TRBD1. The length of the CDR3 is 14 residues. CDR1 is SEHNR and CDR2 is FQNEAQ in the germline V gene (reference sequence). With V trimmed by 5 bases and J by 5 bases, 8 bases remained unmatched. This CDR3 reads CASSDRVSRTEAFF. CDR3 bases: TGTGCCAGCAGCGACAGGGTGTCGAGGACTGAAGCTTTCTTT.

The CDR3 nucleotides read TGTGCCAGCAGCCCATGGGACAGCGACTACGAGCAGTACTTC. Amino acids: CASSPWDSDYEQYF. V gene TRBV3-1 (or the pseudogene TRBV3-2) combines with J gene TRBJ2-7; 7 nucleotides align to TRBD1. After removal of 4 bases from V and 3 bases from J, the junction contained 6 bases not matched to a gene. Germline CDR1 and CDR2: LGHDT and YNNKEL (reference sequence). The CDR3 has 14 amino acids.

The V and J genes are TRBV29-1 and TRBJ2-7; TRBD1 might be the D (5 bases). The ends were cut back, 3 bases at V and 5 bases at J, with 17 bases in the middle. Germline lookup yields CDR1 SQVTM and CDR2 ANQGSEA. The length of the CDR3 is 14 residues. The DNA for the CDR3 is TGCAGCGTTGAGTTTCCCCAGGGCTACCACGAGCAGTACTTC. It translates to CSVEFPQGYHEQYF.

The chain carries TRBV9 and TRBJ2-7; no firm D call. The CDR3 has 13 residues. With 3 bases removed from V and 1 base from J, the gap between germline ends came to 8 bases. Looked up from germline, CDR1 is SGDLS and CDR2 is YYNGEE. CDR3 in amino acids: CASSDDISYEQYF. CDR3 nucleotide sequence: TGTGCCAGCAGCGACGACATATCCTACGAGCAGTACTTC.

The V and J genes are TRBV6-2 or TRBV6-3 and TRBJ2-3, with 8 positions matching TRBD2. CDR3 length: 14 amino acids. Germline assignment: CDR1 MNHEY and CDR2 SVGEGT. Losses at the gene ends were 5 bases for V and 3 bases for J; bases not matched to a gene: 4. CDR3 protein: CASSRTSGTDTQYF. CDR3 in DNA: TGTGCCAGCAGTCGAACTAGCGGAACAGATACGCAGTATTTT.

The CDR3 reads CASSLTTATNEKLFF. Written as DNA, the CDR3 is TGTGCCAGCAGTTTAACGACAGCAACTAATGAAAAACTGTTTTTT. V gene TRBV27 combines with J gene TRBJ1-4; D may be TRBD1 (5 bases). Per the germline V gene, CDR1 is MNHEY and CDR2 is SMNVEV (reference sequence). The length of the CDR3 is 15 residues. Trimming took 2 bases from V and 0 from J, leaving 7 bases between them.

The rearrangement links TRBV3-1 (or the pseudogene TRBV3-2) to TRBJ2-2, with a possible D match to TRBD1 (6 bases). V was cut by 1 base and J by 4 bases, with 13 bases left in between. This CDR3 region has 16 residues. Germline CDR1 reads LGHDT; CDR2 reads YNNKEL (reference sequence). CDR3 sequence reads: CASSQGWGRTTGELFF. Written as DNA, the CDR3 is TGTGCCAGCAGCCAAGGTTGGGGGCGTACCACCGGGGAGCTGTTTTTT.

The chain joins TRBV6-2 or TRBV6-3 to TRBJ2-7, with D perhaps TRBD2 (5 bases). The germline gives CDR1 MNHEY, CDR2 SVGEGT. The CDR3 sequence is 18 residues long. V shed 0 bases and J shed 3 bases, with 21 bases lying between them. CDR3 sequence (DNA): TGTGCCAGCAGTTACTCGGCGGGCGGGCGGGCGAGAGGCTACGAGCAGTACTTC. This translates into CASSYSAGGRARGYEQYF.

The V and J genes are TRBV5-1 and TRBJ2-7; 10 bases match TRBD2. V lost 4 bases to trimming and J lost 2 bases; unmatched junction nucleotides: 6. CDR1 and CDR2 from the germline V gene are SGHRS and YFSETQ. CDR3 size: 15 residues. The CDR3 bases are TGCGCCAGCAGCGCGGCGAGCGGGAGGGCCTACGAGCAGTACTTC. It is translated as CASSAASGRAYEQYF.

The chain links TRBV7-9 to TRBJ2-7; TRBD2 is a possible D gene (6 bases). This CDR3 region has 15 residues. CDR1 is SEHNR and CDR2 is FQNEAQ in the germline V gene (reference sequence). V lost 4 bases, J lost 1 base, and 14 bases lay in between. Here the CDR3 reads CASSSLRDSSYEQYF. DNA for the CDR3: TGTGCCAGCAGCTCCCTGCGGGACTCGTCCTACGAGCAGTACTTC.

The DNA for the CDR3 is TGTGCCAGCAGTTTGGTTTTAGGGACTGTCCCCTACGAGCAGTACTTC. Amino acid sequence: CASSLVLGTVPYEQYF. The chain is built from TRBV27 and TRBJ2-7, with a possible D match to TRBD2 (6 bases). Trimming took off 3 bases at V and 2 bases at J, with 17 bases between the two ends. The CDR3 loop spans 16 amino acids. The V gene's germline CDR1 is MNHEY and CDR2 SMNVEV (reference sequence).